The present T cell receptor (beta chain) was sequenced within a study of blood T cell repertoires in COVID-19. Looking at the study overall: Donors in the United States, Italy and Spain gave samples during acute or convalescent COVID-19.

TCRdb's copy holds only in-frame clones and misses some; the assay was immunoSEQ multiplex PCR. The sample holds about 130,000 clones, about 85% seen once. The CDR3 loop spans 16 amino acids. Germline values: CDR1 WNHNN, CDR2 SYGVQD (reference sequence). V shed 0 bases and J 8 bases; nucleotides not matched to a gene: 8. Sequenced: peripheral blood. This clonotype originated in a man in his 60s with acute or convalescent COVID-19. This rearrangement joins TRBV10-1 to TRBJ2-1; TRBD2 agrees at 9 bases. CDR3 nucleotide sequence: TGCGCCAGCAGTGAGTCGGGACTAGCAGGTATGGATGAGCAGTTCTTC. This gives the protein CASSESGLAGMDEQFF.